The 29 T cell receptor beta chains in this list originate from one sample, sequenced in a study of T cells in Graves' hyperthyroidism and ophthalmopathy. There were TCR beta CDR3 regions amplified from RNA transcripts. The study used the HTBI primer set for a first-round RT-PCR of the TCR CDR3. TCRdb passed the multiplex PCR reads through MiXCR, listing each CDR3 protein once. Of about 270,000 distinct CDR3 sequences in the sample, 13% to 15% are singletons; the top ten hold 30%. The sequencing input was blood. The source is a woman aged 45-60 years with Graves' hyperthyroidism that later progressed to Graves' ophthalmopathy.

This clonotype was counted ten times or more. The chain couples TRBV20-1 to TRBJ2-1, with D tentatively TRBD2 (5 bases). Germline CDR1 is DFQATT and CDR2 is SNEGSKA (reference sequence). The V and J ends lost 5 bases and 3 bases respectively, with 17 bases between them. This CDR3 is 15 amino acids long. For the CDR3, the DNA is TGCAGTGCTCAACCTAGCCTGAAGAGCTACAATGAGCAGTTCTTC. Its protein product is CSAQPSLKSYNEQFF.

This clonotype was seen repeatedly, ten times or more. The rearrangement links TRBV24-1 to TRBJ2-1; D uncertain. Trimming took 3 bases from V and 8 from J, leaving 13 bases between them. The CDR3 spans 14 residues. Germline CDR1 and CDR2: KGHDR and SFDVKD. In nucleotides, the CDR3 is TGTGCCACCAGTGATCTAGGATTTAACGATGAGCAGTTCTTC. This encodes CATSDLGFNDEQFF.

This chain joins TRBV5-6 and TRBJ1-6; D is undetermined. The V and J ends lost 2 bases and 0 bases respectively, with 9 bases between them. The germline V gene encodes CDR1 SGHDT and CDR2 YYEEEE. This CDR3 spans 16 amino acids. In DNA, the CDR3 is TGTGCCAGCAGCTTCAAACAGAGCTCCTATAATTCACCCCTCCACTTT. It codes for CASSFKQSSYNSPLHF.

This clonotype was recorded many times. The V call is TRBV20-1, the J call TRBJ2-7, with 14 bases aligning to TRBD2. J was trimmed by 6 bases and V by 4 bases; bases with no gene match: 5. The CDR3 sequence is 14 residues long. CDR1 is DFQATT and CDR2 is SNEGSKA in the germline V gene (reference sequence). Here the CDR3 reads CSAIGTSGSREQYF. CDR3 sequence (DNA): TGCAGTGCTATCGGGACTAGCGGGAGTCGCGAGCAGTACTTC.

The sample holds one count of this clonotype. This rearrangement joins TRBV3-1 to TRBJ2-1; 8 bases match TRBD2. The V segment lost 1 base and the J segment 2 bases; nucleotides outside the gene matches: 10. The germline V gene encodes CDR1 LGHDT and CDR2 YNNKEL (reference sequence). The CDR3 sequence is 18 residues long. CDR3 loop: CASSQGVAGWRPYNEQFF. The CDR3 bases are TGTGCCAGCAGCCAAGGGGTAGCGGGATGGAGACCCTACAATGAGCAGTTCTTC.

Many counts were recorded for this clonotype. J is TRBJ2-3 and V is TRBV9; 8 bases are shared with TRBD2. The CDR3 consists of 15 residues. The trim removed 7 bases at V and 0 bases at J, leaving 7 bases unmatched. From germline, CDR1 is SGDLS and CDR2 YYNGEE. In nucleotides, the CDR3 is TGTGCCAGCTCCCCGCGGGGGGACAGCACAGATACGCAGTATTTT. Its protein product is CASSPRGDSTDTQYF.

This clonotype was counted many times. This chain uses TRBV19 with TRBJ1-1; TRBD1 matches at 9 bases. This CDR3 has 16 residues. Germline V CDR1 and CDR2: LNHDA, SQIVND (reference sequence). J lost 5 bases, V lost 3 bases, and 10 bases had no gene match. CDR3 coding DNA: TGTGCCAGTAGTATGAACAGGGGGCGCTTTGAGACTGAAGCTTTCTTT. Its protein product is CASSMNRGRFETEAFF.

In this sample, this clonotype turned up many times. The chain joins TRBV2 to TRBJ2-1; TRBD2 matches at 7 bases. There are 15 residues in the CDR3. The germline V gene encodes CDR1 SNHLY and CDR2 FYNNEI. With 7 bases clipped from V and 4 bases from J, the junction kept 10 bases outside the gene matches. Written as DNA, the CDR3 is TGTGCCAGCATGGCTTACGGCGGGAGTTACAATGAGCAGTTCTTC. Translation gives CASMAYGGSYNEQFF.

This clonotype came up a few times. Written as DNA, the CDR3 is TGCGCCAGCAGCTCCTCGCCGGGGCTGGGCACCGGGGAGCTGTTTTTT. It translates to CASSSSPGLGTGELFF. This sequence joins TRBV5-1 and TRBJ2-2; D may be TRBD1 or TRBD2 (5 bases each). Trimming cost V 3 bases and J 4 bases, with 16 bases left between them. CDR1 and CDR2 (germline): SGHRS, YFSETQ. This CDR3 has 16 amino acids.

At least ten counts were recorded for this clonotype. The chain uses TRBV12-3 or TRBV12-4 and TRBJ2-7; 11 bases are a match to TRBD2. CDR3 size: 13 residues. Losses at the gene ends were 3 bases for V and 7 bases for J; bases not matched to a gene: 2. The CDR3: CASSLTSGTEQYF. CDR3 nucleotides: TGTGCCAGCAGTTTGACTAGCGGGACAGAGCAGTACTTC.

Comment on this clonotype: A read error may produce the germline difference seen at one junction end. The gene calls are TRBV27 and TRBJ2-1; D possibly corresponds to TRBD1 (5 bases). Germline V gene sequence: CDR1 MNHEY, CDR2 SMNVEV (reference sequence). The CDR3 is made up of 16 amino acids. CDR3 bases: TGTGCCAGCAAGTATTTACTTAAGGGGTACAACAATGGGCAGTTCTTC. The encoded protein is CASKYLLKGYNNGQFF.

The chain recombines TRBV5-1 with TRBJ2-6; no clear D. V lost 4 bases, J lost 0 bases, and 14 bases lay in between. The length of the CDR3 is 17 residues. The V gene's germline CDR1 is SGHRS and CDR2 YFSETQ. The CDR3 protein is CASSVENGFSGANVLTF. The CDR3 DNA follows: TGCGCCAGCAGCGTGGAAAATGGATTCTCTGGGGCCAACGTCCTGACTTTC.

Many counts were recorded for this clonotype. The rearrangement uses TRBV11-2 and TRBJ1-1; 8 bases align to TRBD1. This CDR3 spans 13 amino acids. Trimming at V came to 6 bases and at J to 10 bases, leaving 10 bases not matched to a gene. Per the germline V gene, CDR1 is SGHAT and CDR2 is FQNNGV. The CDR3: CASSPDRGAAAFF. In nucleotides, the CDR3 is TGTGCCAGCAGTCCAGACAGGGGAGCTGCAGCTTTCTTT.

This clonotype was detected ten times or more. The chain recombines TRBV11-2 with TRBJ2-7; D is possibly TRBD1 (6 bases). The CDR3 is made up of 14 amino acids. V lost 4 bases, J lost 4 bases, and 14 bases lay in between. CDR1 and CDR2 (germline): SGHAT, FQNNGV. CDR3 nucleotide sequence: TGTGCCAGCAGCTGGGCCGGGACACCGTACGAGCAGTACTTC. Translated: CASSWAGTPYEQYF. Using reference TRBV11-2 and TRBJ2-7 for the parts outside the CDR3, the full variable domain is EAGVAQSPRYKIIEKRQSVAFWCNPISGHATLYWYQQILGQGPKLLIQFQNNGVVDDSQLPKDRFSAERLKGVDSTLKIQPAKLEDSAVYLCASSWAGTPYEQYFGPGTRLTVT.

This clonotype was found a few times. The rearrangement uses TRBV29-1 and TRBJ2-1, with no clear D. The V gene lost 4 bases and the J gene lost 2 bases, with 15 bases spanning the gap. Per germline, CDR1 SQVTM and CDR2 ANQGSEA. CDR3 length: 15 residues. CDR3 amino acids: CSVAGSGRTYNEQFF. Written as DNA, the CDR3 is TGCAGCGTTGCTGGTTCGGGTAGGACCTACAATGAGCAGTTCTTC.

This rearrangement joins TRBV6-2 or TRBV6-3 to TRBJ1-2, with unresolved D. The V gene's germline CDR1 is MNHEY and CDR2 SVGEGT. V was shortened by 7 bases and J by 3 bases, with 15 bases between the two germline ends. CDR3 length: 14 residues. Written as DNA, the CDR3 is TGTGCCAGCACGATGGACGGTTTGGACTATGGCTACACCTTC. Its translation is CASTMDGLDYGYTF.

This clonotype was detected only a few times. CDR3 protein: CASSPGQVSSYEQYF. Written as DNA, the CDR3 is TGTGCCAGTAGTCCAGGACAGGTGAGCTCCTACGAGCAGTACTTC. The chain recombines TRBV19 with TRBJ2-7, with 7 bases aligning to TRBD1. In germline, CDR1 is LNHDA, CDR2 SQIVND (reference sequence). This CDR3 spans 15 amino acids. The V gene end was trimmed by 5 bases and the J gene end by 0 bases; junction bases not matched to a gene: 7.

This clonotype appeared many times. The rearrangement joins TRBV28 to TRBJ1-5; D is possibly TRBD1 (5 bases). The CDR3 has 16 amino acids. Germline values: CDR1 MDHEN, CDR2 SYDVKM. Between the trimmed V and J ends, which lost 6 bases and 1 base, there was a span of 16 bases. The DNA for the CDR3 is TGTGCCAGCAGGGACAAGCTTGGGAGCAGCAATCAGCCCCAGCATTTT. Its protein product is CASRDKLGSSNQPQHF.

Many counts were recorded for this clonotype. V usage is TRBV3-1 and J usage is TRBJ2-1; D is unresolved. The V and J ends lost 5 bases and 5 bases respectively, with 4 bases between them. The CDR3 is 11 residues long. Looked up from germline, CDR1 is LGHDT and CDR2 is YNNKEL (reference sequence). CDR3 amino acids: CASSVDNEQFF. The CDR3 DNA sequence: TGTGCCAGCAGCGTCGACAATGAGCAGTTCTTC.

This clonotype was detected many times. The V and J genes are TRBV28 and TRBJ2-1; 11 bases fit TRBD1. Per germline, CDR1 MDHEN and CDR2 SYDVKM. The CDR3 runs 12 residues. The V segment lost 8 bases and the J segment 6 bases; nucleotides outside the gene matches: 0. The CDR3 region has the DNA TGTGCCAGCGGGACAGGGGGCAATGAGCAGTTCTTC. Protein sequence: CASGTGGNEQFF.

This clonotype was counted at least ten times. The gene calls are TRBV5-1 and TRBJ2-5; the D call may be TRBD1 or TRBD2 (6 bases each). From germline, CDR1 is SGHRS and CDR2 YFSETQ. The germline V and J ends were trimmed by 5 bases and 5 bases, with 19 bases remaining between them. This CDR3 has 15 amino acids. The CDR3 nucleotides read TGCGCCAGCAGTGAGGGCACACAGGGAGGCGAGACCCAGTACTTC. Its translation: CASSEGTQGGETQYF.

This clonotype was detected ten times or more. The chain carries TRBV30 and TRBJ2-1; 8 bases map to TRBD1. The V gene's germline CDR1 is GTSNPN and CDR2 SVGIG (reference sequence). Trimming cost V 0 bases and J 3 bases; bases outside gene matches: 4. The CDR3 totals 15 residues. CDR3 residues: CAWSVQGQGYNEQFF. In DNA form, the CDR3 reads TGTGCCTGGAGTGTACAAGGACAGGGCTACAATGAGCAGTTCTTC.

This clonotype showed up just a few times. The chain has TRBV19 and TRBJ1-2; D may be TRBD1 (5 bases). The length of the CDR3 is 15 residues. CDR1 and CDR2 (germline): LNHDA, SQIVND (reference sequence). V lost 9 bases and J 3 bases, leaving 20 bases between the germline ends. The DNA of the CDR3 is TGTGCCAGCCAGCCCGGGGGGTCTCTGGACTATGGCTACACCTTC. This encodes CASQPGGSLDYGYTF.

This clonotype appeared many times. CDR3 nucleotides: TGCAGCGCCCACTACCATGGCACTGAAGCTTTCTTT. Protein: CSAHYHGTEAFF. V gene TRBV29-1 combines with J gene TRBJ1-1; no reliable D call. Trimming removed 7 bases at V and 4 bases at J, with 13 bases between. The CDR3 runs to 12 residues. CDR1 is SQVTM, CDR2 ANQGSEA, per germline. The full variable domain, its missing parts supplied by reference TRBV29-1 and TRBJ1-1, is SAVISQKPSRDICQRGTSLTIQCQVDSQVTMMFWYRQQPGQSLTLIATANQGSEATYESGFVIDKFPISRPNLTFSTLTVSNMSPEDSSIYLCSAHYHGTEAFFGQGTRLTVV.

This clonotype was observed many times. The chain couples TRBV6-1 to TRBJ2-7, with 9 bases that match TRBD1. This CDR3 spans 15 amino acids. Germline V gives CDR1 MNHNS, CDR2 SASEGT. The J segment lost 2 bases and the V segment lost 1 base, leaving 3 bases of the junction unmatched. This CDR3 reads CASSEGDRATYEQYF. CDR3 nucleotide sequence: TGTGCCAGCAGTGAAGGGGACAGGGCCACCTACGAGCAGTACTTC.

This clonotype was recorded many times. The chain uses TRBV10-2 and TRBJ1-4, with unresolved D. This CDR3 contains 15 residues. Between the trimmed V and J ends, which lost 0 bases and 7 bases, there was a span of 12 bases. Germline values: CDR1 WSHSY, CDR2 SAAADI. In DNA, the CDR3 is TGCGCCAGCAGTGAGTCTAAGTTCGCGGGTGAAAAACTGTTTTTT. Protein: CASSESKFAGEKLFF.

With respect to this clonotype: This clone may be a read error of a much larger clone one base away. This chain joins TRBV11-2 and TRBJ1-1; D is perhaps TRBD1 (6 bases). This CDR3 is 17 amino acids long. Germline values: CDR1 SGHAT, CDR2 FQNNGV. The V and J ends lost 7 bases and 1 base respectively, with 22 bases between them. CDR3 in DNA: TGTGCCAGCAACCAGAACTCAGGGGATCTCACGAACACTGAAGCTTTCTTT. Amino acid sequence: CASNQNSGDLTNTEAFF. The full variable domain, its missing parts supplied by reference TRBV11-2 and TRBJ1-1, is EAGVAQSPRYKIIEKRQSVAFWCNPISGHATLYWYQQILGQGPKLLIQFQNNGVVDDSQLPKDRFSAERLKGVDSTLKIQPAKLEDSAVYLCASNQNSGDLTNTEAFFGQGTRLTVV.

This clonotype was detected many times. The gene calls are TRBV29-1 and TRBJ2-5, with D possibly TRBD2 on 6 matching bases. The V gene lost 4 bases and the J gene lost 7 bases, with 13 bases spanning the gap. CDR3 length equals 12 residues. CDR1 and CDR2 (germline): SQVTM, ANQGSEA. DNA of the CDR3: TGCAGCGTTGGACCCCTCGGGGGGACCCAGTACTTC. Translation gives CSVGPLGGTQYF.

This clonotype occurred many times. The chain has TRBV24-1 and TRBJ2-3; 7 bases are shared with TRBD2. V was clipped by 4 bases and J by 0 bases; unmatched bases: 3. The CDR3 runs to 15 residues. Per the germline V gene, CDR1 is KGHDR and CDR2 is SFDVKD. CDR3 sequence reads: CATSDPGLSTDTQYF. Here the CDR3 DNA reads TGTGCCACCAGTGACCCGGGACTAAGCACAGATACGCAGTATTTT.